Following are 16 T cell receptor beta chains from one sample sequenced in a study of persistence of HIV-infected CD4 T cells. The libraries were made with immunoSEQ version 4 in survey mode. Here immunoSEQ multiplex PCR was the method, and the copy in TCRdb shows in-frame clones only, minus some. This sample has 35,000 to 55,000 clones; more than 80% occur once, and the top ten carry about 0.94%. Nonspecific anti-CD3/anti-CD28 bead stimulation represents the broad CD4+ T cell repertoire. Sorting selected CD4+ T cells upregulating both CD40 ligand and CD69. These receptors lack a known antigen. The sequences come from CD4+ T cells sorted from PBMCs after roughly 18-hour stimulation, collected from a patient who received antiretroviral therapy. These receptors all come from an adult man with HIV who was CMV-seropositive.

This chain's CDR3 is CASSTLAGTGGYTF. CDR3 coding DNA: TGTGCCAGCAGCACCCTCGCAGGGACGGGTGGCTACACCTTC. The gene calls are TRBV5-8 and TRBJ1-2; D is perhaps TRBD1 (5 bases). V was trimmed by 4 bases and J by 7 bases, leaving 17 bases between them. From germline, CDR1 is SGHTS and CDR2 YDEGEE. CDR3 size: 14 residues.

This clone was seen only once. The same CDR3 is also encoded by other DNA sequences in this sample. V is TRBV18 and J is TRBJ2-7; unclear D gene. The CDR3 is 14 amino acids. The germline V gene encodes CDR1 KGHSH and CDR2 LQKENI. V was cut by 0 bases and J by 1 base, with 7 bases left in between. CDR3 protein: CASSPPSVSYEQYF. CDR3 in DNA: TGTGCCAGCTCACCACCGTCTGTTTCCTACGAGCAGTACTTC.

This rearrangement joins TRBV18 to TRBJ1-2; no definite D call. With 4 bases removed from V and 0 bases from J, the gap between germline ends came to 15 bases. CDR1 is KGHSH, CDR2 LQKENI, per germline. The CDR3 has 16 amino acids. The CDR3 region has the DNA TGTGCCAGCTCACGGCTCGACGCGGGTACTAACTATGGCTACACCTTC. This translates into CASSRLDAGTNYGYTF.

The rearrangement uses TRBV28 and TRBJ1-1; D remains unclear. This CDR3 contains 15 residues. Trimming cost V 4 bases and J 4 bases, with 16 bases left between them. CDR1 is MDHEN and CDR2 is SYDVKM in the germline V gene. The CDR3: CASSSPGGESTEAFF. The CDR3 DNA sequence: TGTGCCAGCAGTTCCCCGGGCGGGGAGAGCACTGAAGCTTTCTTT.

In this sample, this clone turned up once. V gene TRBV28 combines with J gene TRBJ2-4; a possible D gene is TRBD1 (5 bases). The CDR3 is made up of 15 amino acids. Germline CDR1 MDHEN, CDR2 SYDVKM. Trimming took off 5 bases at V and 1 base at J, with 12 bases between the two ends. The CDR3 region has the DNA TGTGCCAGCAGTCCAGACAGTGGGGCCAAAAACATTCAGTACTTC. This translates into CASSPDSGAKNIQYF.

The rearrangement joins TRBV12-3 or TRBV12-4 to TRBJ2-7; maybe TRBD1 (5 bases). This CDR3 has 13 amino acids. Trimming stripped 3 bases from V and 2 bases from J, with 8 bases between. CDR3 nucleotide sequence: TGTGCCAGCAGTTTGGTACAGGCCTACGAGCAGTACTTC. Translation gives CASSLVQAYEQYF.

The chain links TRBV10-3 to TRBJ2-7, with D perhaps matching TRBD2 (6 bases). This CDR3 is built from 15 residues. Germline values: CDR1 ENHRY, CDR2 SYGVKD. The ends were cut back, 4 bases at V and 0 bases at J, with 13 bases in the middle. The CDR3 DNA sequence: TGTGCCATCAGTGTCGGGACGGACTACTCCTACGAGCAGTACTTC. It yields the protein CAISVGTDYSYEQYF.

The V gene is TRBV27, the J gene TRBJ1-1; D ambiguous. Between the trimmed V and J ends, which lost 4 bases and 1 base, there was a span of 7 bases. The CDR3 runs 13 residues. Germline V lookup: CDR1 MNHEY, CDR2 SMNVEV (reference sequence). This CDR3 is CASSYRRNTEAFF. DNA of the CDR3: TGTGCCAGCAGTTATAGGAGGAACACTGAAGCTTTCTTT.

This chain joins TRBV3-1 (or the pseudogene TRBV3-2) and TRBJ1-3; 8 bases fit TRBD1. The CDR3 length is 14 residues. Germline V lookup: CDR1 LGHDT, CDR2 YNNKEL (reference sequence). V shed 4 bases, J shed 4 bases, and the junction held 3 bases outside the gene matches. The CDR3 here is CASSPRDRGNTIYF. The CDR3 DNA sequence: TGTGCCAGCAGCCCACGGGACAGGGGAAACACCATATATTTT.

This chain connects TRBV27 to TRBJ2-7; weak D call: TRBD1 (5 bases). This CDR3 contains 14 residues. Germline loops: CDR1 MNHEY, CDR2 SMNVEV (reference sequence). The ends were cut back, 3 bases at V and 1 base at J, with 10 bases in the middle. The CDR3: CASSFTRESYEQYF. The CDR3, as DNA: TGTGCCAGCAGTTTTACCAGGGAATCCTACGAGCAGTACTTC.

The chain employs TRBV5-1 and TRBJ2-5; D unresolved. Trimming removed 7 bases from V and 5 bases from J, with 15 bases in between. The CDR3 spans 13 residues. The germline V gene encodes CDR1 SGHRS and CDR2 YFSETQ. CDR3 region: CASGSTGPETQYF. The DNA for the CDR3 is TGCGCCAGCGGCTCGACCGGTCCGGAGACCCAGTACTTC.

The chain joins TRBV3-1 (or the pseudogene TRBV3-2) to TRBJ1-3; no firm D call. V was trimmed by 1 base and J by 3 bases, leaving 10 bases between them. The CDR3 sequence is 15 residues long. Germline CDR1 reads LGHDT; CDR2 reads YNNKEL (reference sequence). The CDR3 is CASSQGLGIGNTIYF. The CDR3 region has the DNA TGTGCCAGCAGCCAAGGACTAGGGATTGGAAACACCATATATTTT.

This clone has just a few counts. CDR3 sequence: CASSTRGNYGYTF. The CDR3 bases are TGCGCCAGCAGCACCAGGGGAAACTATGGCTACACCTTC. The chain is built from TRBV5-1 and TRBJ1-2, with a weak D call TRBD1 (6 bases). The germline V gene has CDR1 SGHRS and CDR2 YFSETQ. V gave up 4 bases and J gave up 2 bases, with 9 bases separating them. The CDR3 covers 13 residues. The variable domain in full, completed from reference TRBV5-1 and TRBJ1-2, reads KAGVTQTPRYLIKTRGQQVTLSCSPISGHRSVSWYQQTPGQGLQFLFEYFSETQRNKGNFPGRFSGRQFSNSRSEMNVSTLELGDSALYLCASSTRGNYGYTFGSGTRLTVV.

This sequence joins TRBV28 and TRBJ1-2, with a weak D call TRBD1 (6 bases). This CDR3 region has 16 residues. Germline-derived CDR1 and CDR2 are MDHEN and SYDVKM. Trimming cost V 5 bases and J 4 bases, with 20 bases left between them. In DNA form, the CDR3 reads TGTGCCAGCAGTCCCCCCGCCCTCGACAGGAGCTATGGCTACACCTTC. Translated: CASSPPALDRSYGYTF.

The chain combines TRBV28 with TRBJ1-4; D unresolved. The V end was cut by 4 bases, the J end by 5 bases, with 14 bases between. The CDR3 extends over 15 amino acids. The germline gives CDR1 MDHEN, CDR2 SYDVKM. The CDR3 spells CASSSGPNINEKLFF. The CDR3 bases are TGTGCCAGCAGTTCAGGACCCAATATCAATGAAAAACTGTTTTTT.

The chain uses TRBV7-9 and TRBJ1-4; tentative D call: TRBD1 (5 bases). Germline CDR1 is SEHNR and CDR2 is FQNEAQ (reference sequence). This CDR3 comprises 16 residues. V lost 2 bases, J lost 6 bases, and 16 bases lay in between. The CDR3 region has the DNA TGTGCCAGCAGCTTATCGGAGGCAGGGTGGGATGAAAAACTGTTTTTT. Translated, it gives CASSLSEAGWDEKLFF.